These 8 T cell receptor beta chains were sequenced from one sample in a study of cytomegalovirus exposure and HLA in healthy donors. Here immunoSEQ multiplex PCR was the method, and the copy in TCRdb shows in-frame clones only, minus some. Of 130,000 to 150,000 clones listed, almost 90% are singletons. The specimen sequenced was PBMCs. The receptor source for this set is a woman aged 18-29 years in good health and CMV-seropositive.

The rearrangement joins TRBV7-9 to TRBJ1-6; TRBD1 matches 8 bases. Trimming took 4 bases from V and 7 from J; bases not matched to a gene: 9. Looked up from germline, CDR1 is SEHNR and CDR2 is FQNEAQ (reference sequence). This CDR3 region has 16 residues. CDR3 protein: CASSYLWTGPNSPLHF. Written as DNA, the CDR3 is TGTGCCAGCAGCTACCTTTGGACAGGGCCAAATTCACCCCTCCACTTT.

The rearrangement links TRBV5-4 to TRBJ1-5, with 7 bases matching TRBD1. This CDR3 is 13 amino acids long. Germline assignment: CDR1 SGHNT and CDR2 YYREEE (reference sequence). V lost 4 bases and J lost 7; bases outside the gene matches: 5. This CDR3 reads CASSLQGRQPQHF. Here the CDR3 DNA reads TGTGCCAGCAGCCTACAGGGGCGGCAGCCCCAGCATTTT.

The chain is built from TRBV18 and TRBJ1-6; 9 nucleotides match TRBD1. Germline CDR1 is KGHSH and CDR2 is LQKENI. Germline trimming cut 6 bases from V and 3 bases from J; bases unmatched to any gene: 6. The CDR3 runs to 16 residues. This chain's CDR3 is CASSPTGGFYNSPLHF. In DNA form, the CDR3 reads TGTGCCAGCTCGCCGACAGGGGGATTCTATAATTCACCCCTCCACTTT.

CDR3 coding DNA: TGTGCCAGCAGCGCGTTCGATCAGCCCCAGCATTTT. This codes for CASSAFDQPQHF. V usage is TRBV7-2 and J usage is TRBJ1-5; D call uncertain. The CDR3 covers 12 residues. CDR1 SGHTA and CDR2 FQGNSA come from the germline V gene. Trimming took 5 bases from V and 5 from J, leaving 7 bases between them.

The V call is TRBV13, the J call TRBJ2-1, with 9 positions matching TRBD1. CDR3 length: 13 amino acids. J gave up 12 bases and V 3 bases, and 6 bases lay outside the gene matches. Germline CDR1 PRHDT, CDR2 FYEKMQ (reference sequence). The chain's CDR3 is CASSLGQGGWQFF. In nucleotides, the CDR3 is TGTGCCAGCAGCTTGGGACAGGGAGGGTGGCAGTTCTTC.

This rearrangement joins TRBV19 to TRBJ1-1; TRBD1 matches at 7 bases. With 4 bases clipped from V and 2 bases from J, the junction kept 7 bases outside the gene matches. The CDR3 extends over 15 amino acids. Germline V lookup: CDR1 LNHDA, CDR2 SQIVND (reference sequence). DNA for the CDR3: TGTGCCAGTAGTAACTGGGACAGTATTAACACTGAAGCTTTCTTT. Amino acid sequence: CASSNWDSINTEAFF.

This chain connects TRBV6-1 to TRBJ2-5; 8 nucleotides line up with TRBD2. This CDR3 spans 15 amino acids. The germline V gene has CDR1 MNHNS and CDR2 SASEGT. Unmatched junction bases numbered 10, after V lost 8 bases and J lost 2 bases. The CDR3 region is CASSSGRLIQETQYF. The CDR3 DNA reads TGTGCCAGCTCTAGCGGGCGCTTAATACAAGAGACCCAGTACTTC.

The chain employs TRBV27 and TRBJ2-5, with a tentative D call TRBD2 (5 bases). This CDR3 region has 15 residues. The germline V gene has CDR1 MNHEY and CDR2 SMNVEV (reference sequence). Trimming took 7 bases from V and 0 from J, leaving 15 bases between them. This chain's CDR3 is CASTLRMEDQETQYF. The CDR3 DNA follows: TGTGCCAGCACCCTTCGTATGGAGGACCAAGAGACCCAGTACTTC.